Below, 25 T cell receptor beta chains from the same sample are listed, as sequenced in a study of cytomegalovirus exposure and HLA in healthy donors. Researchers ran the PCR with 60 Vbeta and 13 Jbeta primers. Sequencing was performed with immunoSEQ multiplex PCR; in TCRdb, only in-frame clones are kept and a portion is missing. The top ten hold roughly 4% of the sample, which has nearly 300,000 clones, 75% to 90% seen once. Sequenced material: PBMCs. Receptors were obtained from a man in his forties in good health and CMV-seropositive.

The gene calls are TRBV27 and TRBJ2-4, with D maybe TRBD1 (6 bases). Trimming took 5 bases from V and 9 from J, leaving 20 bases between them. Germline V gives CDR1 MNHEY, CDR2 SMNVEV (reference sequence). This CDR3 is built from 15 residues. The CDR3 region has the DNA TGTGCCAGCAGTGACACAGGGATACGGCTGGGCATTCAGTACTTC. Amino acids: CASSDTGIRLGIQYF.

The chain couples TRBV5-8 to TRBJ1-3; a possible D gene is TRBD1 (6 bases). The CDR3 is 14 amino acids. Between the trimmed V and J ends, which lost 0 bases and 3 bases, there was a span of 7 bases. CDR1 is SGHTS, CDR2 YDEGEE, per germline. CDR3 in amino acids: CASSLAGVGNTIYF. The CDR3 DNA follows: TGTGCCAGCAGCTTGGCAGGGGTTGGAAACACCATATATTTT.

The CDR3 DNA sequence: TGTGCCAGCAGCGGCGCCGGGACTAGCAGCGACGAGCAGTACTTC. Translating it yields CASSGAGTSSDEQYF. The chain combines TRBV5-6 with TRBJ2-7; 9 positions match TRBD2. J lost 5 bases, V lost 4 bases, and 10 bases had no gene match. The germline gives CDR1 SGHDT, CDR2 YYEEEE. This CDR3 has 15 residues.

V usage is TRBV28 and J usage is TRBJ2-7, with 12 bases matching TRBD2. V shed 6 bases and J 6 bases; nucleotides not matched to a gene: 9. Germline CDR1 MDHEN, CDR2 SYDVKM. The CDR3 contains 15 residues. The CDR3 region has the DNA TGTGCCAGCAGCTCCCTAGCGGGAGGGTCGGGCGAGCAGTACTTC. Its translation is CASSSLAGGSGEQYF.

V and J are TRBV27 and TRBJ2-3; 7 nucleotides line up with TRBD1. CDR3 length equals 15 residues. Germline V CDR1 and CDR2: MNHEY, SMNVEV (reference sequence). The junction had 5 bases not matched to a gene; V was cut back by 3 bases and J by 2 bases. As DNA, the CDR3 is TGTGCCAGCAGTTTTCCGACAGGGAACACAGATACGCAGTATTTT. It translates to CASSFPTGNTDTQYF.

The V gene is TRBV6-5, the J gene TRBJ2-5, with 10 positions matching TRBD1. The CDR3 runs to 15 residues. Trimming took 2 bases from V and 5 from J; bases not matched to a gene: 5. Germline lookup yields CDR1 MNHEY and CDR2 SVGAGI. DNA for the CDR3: TGTGCCAGCAGTTACATTGGGACAGGGGTCGAGACCCAGTACTTC. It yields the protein CASSYIGTGVETQYF.

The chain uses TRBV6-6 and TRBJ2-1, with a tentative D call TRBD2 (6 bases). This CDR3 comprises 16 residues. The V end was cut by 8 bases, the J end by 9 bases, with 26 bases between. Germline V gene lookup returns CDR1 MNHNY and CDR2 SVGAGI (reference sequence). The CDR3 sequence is CASSGGTLAGAFEQFF. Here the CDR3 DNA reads TGTGCCAGCTCTGGGGGGACCCTGGCGGGCGCGTTTGAGCAGTTCTTC.

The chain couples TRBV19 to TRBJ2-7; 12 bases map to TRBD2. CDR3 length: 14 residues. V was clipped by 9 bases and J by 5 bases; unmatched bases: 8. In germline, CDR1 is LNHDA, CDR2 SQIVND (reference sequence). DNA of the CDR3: TGTGCCAGCTCCCTAGCGGGAGGGCCCAACGAGCAGTACTTC. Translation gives CASSLAGGPNEQYF.

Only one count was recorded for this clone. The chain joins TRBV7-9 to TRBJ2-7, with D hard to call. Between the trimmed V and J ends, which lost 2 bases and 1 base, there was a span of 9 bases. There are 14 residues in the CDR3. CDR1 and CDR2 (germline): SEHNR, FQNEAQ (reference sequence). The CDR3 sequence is CASSLRLESYEQYF. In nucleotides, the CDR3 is TGTGCCAGCAGCTTAAGGCTAGAATCCTACGAGCAGTACTTC.

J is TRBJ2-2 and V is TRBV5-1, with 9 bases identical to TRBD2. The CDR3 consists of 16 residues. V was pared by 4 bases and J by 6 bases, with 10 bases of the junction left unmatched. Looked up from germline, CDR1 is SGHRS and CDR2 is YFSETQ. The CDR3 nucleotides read TGCGCCAGCAGCGGGGGAAGCGGGAGGTTCGCCGGGGAGCTGTTTTTT. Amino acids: CASSGGSGRFAGELFF.

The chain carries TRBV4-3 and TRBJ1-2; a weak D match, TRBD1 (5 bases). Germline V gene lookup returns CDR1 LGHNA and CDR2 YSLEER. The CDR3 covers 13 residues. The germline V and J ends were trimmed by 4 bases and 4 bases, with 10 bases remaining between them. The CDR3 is CASSPRRGYGYTF. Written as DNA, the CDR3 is TGCGCCAGCAGCCCCCGGAGGGGCTATGGCTACACCTTC.

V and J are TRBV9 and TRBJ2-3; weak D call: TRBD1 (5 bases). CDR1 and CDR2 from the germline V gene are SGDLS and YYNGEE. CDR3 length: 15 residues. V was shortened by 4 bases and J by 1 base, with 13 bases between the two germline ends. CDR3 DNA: TGTGCCAGCAGCCTCGGACAAGTTGGCACAGATACGCAGTATTTT. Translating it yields CASSLGQVGTDTQYF. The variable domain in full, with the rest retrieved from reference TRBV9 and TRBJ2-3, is DSGVTQTPKHLITATGQRVTLRCSPRSGDLSVYWYQQSLDQGLQFLIQYYNGEERAKGNILERFSAQQFPDLHSELNLSSLELGDSALYFCASSLGQVGTDTQYFGPGTRLTVL.

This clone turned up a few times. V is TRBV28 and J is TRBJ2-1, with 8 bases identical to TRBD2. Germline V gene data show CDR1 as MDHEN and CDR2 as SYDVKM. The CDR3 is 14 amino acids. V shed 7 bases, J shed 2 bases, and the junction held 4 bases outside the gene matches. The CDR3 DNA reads TGTGCCAGCACACTAGCGGCGACCTACAATGAGCAGTTCTTC. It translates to CASTLAATYNEQFF.

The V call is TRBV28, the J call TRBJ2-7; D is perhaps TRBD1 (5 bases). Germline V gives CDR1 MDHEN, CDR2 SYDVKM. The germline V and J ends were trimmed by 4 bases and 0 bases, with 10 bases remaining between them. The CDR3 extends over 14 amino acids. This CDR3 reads CASSSTAFSYEQYF. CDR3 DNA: TGTGCCAGCAGTTCGACAGCTTTCTCCTACGAGCAGTACTTC.

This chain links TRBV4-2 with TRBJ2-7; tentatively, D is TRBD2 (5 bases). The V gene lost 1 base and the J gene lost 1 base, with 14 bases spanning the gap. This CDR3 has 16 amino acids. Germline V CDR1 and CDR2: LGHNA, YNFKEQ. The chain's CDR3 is CASSQGGSRWSYEQYF. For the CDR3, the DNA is TGTGCCAGCAGCCAAGGTGGGAGCAGATGGTCCTACGAGCAGTACTTC.

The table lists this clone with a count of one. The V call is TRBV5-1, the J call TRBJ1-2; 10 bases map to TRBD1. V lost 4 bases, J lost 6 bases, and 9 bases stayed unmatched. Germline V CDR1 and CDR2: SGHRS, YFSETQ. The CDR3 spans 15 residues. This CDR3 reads CASSGLTGGADGYTF. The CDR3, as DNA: TGCGCCAGCAGCGGACTGACAGGGGGCGCCGATGGCTACACCTTC.

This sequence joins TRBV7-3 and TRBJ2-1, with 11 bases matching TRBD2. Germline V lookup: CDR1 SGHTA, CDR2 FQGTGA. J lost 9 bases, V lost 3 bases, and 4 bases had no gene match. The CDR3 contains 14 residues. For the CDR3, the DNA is TGTGCCAGCAGCTTCCTGACTAGCGGGACTGAGCAGTTCTTC. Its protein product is CASSFLTSGTEQFF.

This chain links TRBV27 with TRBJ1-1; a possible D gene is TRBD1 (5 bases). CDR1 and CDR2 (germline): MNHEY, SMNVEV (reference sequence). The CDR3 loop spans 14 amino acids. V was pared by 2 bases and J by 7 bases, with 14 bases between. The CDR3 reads CASSLRTLSGEAFF. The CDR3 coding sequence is TGTGCCAGCAGTTTAAGGACACTAAGTGGTGAAGCTTTCTTT.

CDR3 DNA sequence: TGTGCCAGCAGCGCTTCCAACCTTCAGGGGGTTTCCTACAATGAGCAGTTCTTC. Protein sequence: CASSASNLQGVSYNEQFF. The genes are TRBV9 and TRBJ2-1; 7 bases align to TRBD1. Germline CDR1 SGDLS, CDR2 YYNGEE. J was trimmed by 1 base and V by 3 bases; bases with no gene match: 13. The CDR3 has 18 residues.

The CDR3 coding sequence is TGCGCCAGCAGCCAGCCTGGACTAGCGGGAACCAATGAGCAGTTCTTC. It translates to CASSQPGLAGTNEQFF. V usage is TRBV4-1 and J usage is TRBJ2-1; 12 positions match TRBD2. The CDR3 spans 16 residues. V was pared by 3 bases and J by 6 bases, with 6 bases of the junction left unmatched. The germline CDR1 and CDR2 sequences are MGHRA and YSYEKL.

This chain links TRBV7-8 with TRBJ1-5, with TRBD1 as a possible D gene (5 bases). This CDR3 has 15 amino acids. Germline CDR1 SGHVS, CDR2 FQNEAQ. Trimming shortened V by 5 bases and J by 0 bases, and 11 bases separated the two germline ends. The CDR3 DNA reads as TGTGCCAGCAGCATTGGGGGGGATAGCAATCAGCCCCAGCATTTT. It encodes CASSIGGDSNQPQHF. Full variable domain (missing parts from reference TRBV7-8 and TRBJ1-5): GAGVSQSPRYKVAKRGQDVALRCDPISGHVSLFWYQQALGQGPEFLTYFQNEAQLDKSGLPSDRFFAERPEGSVSTLKIQRTQQEDSAVYLCASSIGGDSNQPQHFGDGTRLSIL.

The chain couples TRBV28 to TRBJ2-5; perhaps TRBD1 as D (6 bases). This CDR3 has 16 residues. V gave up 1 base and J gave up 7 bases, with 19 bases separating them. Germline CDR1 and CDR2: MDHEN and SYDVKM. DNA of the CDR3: TGTGCCAGCAGTTTATCTGCTCCGGTGGGGGCGGCGACCCAGTACTTC. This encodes CASSLSAPVGAATQYF.

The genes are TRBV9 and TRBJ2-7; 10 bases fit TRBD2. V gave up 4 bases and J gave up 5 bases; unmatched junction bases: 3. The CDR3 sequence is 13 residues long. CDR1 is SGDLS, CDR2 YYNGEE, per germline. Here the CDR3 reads CASSPSGRNEQYF. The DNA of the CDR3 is TGTGCCAGCAGCCCTAGCGGGAGAAACGAGCAGTACTTC.

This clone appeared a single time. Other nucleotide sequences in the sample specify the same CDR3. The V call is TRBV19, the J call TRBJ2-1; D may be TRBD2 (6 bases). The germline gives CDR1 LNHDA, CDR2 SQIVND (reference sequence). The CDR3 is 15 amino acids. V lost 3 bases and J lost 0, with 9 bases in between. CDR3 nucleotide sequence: TGTGCCAGTAGTATCGCGGGGTCCTCCTACAATGAGCAGTTCTTC. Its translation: CASSIAGSSYNEQFF.

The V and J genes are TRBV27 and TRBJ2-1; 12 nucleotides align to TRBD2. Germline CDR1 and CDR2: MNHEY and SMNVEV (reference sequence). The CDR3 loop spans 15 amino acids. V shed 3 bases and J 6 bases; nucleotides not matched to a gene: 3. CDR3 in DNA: TGTGCCAGCAGTTTGACTAGCGGGAGTCGCAATGAGCAGTTCTTC. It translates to CASSLTSGSRNEQFF.